This TCR beta chain comes out of a study of blood T cell repertoires in COVID-19. Looking at the study overall: Donors in the United States, Italy and Spain gave samples during acute or convalescent COVID-19. T cells, B-cell-depleted T cells, or PBMCs provided the cDNA or gDNA that served as material.

As originally analysed: Cell counts per sample came from amplifying reference gene primers. Profiled with immunoSEQ multiplex PCR; TCRdb holds only in-frame clones, not every one. V and J calls and clone size are copied from that table; D and trimming were computed from the DNA. The sample carries 55,000 to 65,000 clones, more than 65% recorded once. This CDR3 contains 14 residues. Germline V gene lookup returns CDR1 SNHLY and CDR2 FYNNEI. V lost 10 bases and J lost 4, with 19 bases in between. Sequenced: peripheral blood. This sequence was found in a human donor in a cohort sampled during active COVID-19. The chain combines TRBV2 with TRBJ1-2, with D tentatively TRBD1 (6 bases). Written as DNA, the CDR3 is TGTGCCACCTCCGGGACGGGGGGCAGCTATGGCTACACCTTC. This gives the protein CATSGTGGSYGYTF.